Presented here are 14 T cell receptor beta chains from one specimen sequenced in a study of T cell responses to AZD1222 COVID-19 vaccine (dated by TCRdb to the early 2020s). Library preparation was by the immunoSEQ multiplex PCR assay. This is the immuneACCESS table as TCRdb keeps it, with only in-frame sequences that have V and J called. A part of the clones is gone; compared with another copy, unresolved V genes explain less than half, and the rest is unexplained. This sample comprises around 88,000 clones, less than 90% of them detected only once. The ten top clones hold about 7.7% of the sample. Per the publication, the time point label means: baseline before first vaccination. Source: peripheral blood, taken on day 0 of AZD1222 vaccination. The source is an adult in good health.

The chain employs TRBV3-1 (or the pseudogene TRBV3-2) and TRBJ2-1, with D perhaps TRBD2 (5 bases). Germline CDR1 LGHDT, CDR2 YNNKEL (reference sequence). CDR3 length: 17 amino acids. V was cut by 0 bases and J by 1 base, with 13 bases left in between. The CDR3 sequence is CASSQEGSGSSYNEQFF. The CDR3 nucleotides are TGTGCCAGCAGCCAAGAGGGGAGCGGATCTTCCTACAATGAGCAGTTCTTC.

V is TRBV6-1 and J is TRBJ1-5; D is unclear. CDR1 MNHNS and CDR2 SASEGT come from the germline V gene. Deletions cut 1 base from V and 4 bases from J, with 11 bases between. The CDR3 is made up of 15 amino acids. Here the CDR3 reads CASSEDPAPNQPQHF. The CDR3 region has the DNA TGTGCCAGCAGTGAAGACCCAGCACCTAATCAGCCCCAGCATTTT.

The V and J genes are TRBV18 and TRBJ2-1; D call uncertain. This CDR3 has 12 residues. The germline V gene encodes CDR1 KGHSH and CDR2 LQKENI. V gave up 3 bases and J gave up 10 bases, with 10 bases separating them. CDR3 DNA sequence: TGTGCCAGCTCACCGGCTAGGATCGAGCAGTTCTTC. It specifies CASSPARIEQFF.

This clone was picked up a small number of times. CDR3 sequence: CASSPGDRDEKLFF. The DNA of the CDR3 is TGTGCCAGCAGCCCAGGCGACAGGGACGAAAAACTGTTTTTT. The rearrangement uses TRBV9 and TRBJ1-4; 7 bases line up with TRBD1. CDR3 length: 14 residues. Germline V gene data show CDR1 as SGDLS and CDR2 as YYNGEE. J was trimmed by 8 bases and V by 4 bases; bases with no gene match: 8.

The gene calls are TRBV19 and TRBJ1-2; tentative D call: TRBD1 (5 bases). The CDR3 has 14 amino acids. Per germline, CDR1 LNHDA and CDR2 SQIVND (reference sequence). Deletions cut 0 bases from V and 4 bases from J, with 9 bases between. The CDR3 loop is CASSIEMQGYGYTF. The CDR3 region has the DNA TGTGCCAGTAGTATAGAAATGCAGGGCTATGGCTACACCTTC.

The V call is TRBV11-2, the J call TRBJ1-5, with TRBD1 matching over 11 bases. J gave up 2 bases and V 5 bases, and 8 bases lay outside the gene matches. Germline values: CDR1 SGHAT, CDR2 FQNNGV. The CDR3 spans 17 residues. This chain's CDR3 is CASSPGQGAIGNQPQHF. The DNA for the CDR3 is TGTGCCAGCAGCCCCGGACAGGGGGCCATTGGCAATCAGCCCCAGCATTTT.

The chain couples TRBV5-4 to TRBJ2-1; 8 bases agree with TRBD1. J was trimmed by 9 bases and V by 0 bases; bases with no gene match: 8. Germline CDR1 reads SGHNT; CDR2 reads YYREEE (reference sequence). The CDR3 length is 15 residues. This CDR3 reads CASSLGQGKWTEQFF. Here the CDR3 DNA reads TGTGCCAGCAGCTTGGGACAGGGGAAGTGGACTGAGCAGTTCTTC.

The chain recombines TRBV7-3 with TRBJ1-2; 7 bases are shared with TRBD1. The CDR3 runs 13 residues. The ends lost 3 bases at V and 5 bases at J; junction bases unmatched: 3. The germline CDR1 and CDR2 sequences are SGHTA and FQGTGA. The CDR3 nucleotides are TGTGCCAGCAGCTTCGGGACAGCTTATGGCTACACCTTC. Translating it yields CASSFGTAYGYTF. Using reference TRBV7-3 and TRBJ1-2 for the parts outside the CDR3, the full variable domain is GAGVSQTPSNKVTEKGKYVELRCDPISGHTALYWYRQSLGQGPEFLIYFQGTGAADDSGLPNDRFFAVRPEGSVSTLKIQRTERGDSAVYLCASSFGTAYGYTFGSGTRLTVV.

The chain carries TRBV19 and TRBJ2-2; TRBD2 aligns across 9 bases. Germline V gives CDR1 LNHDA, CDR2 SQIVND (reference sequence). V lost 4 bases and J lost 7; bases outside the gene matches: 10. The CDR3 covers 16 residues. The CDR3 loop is CASSTPGLATIGELFF. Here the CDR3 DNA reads TGTGCCAGTAGTACCCCGGGACTAGCCACCATCGGGGAGCTGTTTTTT.

The CDR3 spells CASSGGQGAFGDTQYF. CDR3 DNA sequence: TGCGCCAGCAGCGGAGGACAGGGGGCATTTGGAGATACGCAGTATTTT. J is TRBJ2-3 and V is TRBV5-1; TRBD1 agrees at 11 bases. Germline values: CDR1 SGHRS, CDR2 YFSETQ. V dropped 4 bases and J dropped 5; count of bases not matched to a gene: 9. The CDR3 contains 16 residues.

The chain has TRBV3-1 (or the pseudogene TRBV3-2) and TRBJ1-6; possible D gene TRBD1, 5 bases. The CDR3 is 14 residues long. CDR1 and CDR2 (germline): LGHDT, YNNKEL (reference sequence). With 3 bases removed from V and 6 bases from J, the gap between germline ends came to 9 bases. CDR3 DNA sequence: TGTGCCAGCAGCCAGGCGGGGGGTAATTCACCCCTCCACTTT. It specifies CASSQAGGNSPLHF.

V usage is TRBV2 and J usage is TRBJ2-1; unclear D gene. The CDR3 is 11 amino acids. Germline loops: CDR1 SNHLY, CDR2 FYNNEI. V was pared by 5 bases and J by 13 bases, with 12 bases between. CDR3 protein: CASSSSVSQFF. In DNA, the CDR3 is TGTGCCAGCAGTTCCTCGGTTTCACAGTTCTTC.

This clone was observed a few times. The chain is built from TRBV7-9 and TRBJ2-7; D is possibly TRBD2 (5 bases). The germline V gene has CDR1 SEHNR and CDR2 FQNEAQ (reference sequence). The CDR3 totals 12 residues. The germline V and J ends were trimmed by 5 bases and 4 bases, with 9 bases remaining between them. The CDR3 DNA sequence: TGTGCCAGCAGCACGGGGATGTACGAGCAGTACTTC. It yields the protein CASSTGMYEQYF.

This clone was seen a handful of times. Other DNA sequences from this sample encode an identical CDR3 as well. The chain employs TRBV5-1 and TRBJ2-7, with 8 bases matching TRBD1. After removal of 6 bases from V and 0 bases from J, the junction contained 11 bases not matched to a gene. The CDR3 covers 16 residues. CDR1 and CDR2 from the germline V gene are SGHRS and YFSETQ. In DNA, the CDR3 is TGCGCCAGCAACATGGCAGGGGGCATAGGCTCCTACGAGCAGTACTTC. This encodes CASNMAGGIGSYEQYF.